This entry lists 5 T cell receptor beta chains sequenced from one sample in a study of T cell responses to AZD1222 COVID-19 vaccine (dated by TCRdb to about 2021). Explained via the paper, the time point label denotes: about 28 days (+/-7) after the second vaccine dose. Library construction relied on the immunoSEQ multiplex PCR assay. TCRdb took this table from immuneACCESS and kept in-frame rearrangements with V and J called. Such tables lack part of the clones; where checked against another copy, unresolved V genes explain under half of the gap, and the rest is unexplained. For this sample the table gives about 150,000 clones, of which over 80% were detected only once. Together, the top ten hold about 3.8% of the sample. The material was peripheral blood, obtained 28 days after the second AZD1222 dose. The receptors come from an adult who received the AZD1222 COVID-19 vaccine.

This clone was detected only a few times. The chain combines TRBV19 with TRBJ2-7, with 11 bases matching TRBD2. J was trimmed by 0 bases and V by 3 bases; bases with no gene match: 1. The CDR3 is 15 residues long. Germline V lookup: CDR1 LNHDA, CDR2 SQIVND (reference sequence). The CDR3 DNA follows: TGTGCCAGTAGTATGACTAGCGGGAACTCCTACGAGCAGTACTTC. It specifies CASSMTSGNSYEQYF.

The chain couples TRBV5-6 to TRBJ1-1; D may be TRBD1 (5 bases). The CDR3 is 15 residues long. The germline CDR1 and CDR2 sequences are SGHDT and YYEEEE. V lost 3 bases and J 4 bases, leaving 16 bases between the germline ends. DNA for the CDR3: TGTGCCAGCAGCTCTCAGGGTAGTCTGAGCACTGAAGCTTTCTTT. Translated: CASSSQGSLSTEAFF.

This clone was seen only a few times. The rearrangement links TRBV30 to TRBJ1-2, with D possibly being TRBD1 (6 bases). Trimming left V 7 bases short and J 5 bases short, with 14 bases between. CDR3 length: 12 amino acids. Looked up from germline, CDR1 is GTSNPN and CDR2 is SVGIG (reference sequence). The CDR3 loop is CALSDRLYGYTF. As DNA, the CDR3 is TGTGCCTTATCAGACAGGTTGTATGGCTACACCTTC.

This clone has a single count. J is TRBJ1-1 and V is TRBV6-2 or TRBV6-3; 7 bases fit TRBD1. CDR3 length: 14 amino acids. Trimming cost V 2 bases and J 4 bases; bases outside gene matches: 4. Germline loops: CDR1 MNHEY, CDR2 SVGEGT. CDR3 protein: CASSYTRTGTEAFF. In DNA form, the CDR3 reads TGTGCCAGCAGTTACACCCGGACAGGCACTGAAGCTTTCTTT.

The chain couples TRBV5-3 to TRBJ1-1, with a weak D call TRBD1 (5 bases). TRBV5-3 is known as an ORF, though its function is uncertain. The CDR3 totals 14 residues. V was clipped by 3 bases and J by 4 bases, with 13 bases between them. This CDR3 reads CARSSRVWGTEAFF. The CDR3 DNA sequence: TGTGCCAGAAGCTCCAGGGTCTGGGGCACTGAAGCTTTCTTT.